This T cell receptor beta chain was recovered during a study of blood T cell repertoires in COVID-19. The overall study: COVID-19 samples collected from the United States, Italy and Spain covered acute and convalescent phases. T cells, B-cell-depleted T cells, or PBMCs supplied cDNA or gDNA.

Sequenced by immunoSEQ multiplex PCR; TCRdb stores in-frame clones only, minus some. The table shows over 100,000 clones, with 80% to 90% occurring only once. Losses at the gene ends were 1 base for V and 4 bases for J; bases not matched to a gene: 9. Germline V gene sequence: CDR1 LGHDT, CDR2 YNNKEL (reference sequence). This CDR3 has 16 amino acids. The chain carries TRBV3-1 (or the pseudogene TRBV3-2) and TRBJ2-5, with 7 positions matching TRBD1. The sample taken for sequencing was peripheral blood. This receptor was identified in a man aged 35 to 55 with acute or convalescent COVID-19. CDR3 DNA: TGTGCCAGCAGCCAAGGACAGGGATGGTTGAGAGAGACCCAGTACTTC. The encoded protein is CASSQGQGWLRETQYF.